The T cell receptor (beta chain) described here comes from a study of vaccination and CD4 T cells after COVID-19. Across the whole study: A CEFX pool, an HIV-1 Nef pool, or no peptide went to control cultures.

The table lists this clonotype with a few counts. Antigen: not known. Treatment in this sample: approximately nine-day PBMC culture with coronavirus spike peptide pools or control peptides (ViraFEST assay). CDR3 size: 15 residues. Trimming took off 3 bases at V and 2 bases at J, with 14 bases between the two ends. Germline CDR1 DFQATT, CDR2 SNEGSKA (reference sequence). Sequence data for DNA of cultured CD4+ T cells were generated by the Oncomine TCR Beta short-read assay. TCRdb reprocessed the PCR reads with MiXCR, giving one entry per CDR3 protein. The sample records 1,700 or so distinct CDR3 sequences, around three quarters being singletons.

The chain uses TRBV20-1 and TRBJ1-5; D is undetermined. This clonotype originated in a human donor who had recovered from COVID-19. The sequenced sample was CD4+ T cells from blood, cultured in vitro, obtained after SARS-CoV-2 vaccination. Here the CDR3 reads CSASPAGFGNQPQHF. CDR3 bases: TGCAGTGCTAGCCCCGCGGGCTTTGGCAATCAGCCCCAGCATTTT.